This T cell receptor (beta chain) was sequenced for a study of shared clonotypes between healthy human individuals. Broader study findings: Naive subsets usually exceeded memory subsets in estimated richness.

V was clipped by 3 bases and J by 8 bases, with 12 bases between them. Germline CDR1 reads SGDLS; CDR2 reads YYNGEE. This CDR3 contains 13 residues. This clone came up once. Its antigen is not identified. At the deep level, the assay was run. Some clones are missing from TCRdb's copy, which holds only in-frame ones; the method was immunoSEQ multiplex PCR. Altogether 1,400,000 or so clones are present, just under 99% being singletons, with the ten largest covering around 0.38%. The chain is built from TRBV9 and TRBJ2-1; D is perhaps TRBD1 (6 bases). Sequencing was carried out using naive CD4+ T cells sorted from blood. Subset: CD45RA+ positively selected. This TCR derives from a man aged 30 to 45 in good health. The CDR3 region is CASSAIQGYEQFF. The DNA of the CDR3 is TGTGCCAGCAGCGCGATACAGGGCTATGAGCAGTTCTTC.